The rows below give T cell receptor beta chains drawn from one sample of a study of T cells in Graves' hyperthyroidism and ophthalmopathy. MiXCR was run by TCRdb on the multiplex PCR reads, yielding one entry per CDR3 protein. The table has about 270,000 distinct CDR3 sequences, around 15% seen once. Sample: blood. The receptors come from a woman between 50 and 59 years old with Graves' hyperthyroidism that later progressed to Graves' ophthalmopathy. Each CDR3 is given with its conserved first and last residue. Each record gives: clone size, D gene, J gene, V gene, CDR3 DNA, CDR3 protein. The D gene is left open where the match is weak. Only part of the rows carry a size: once, few, many, or a class if the clone is expanded.

many | TRBD2 | TRBJ2-1 | TRBV2 | TGTGCCAGTTCAAGGATGATAGCGGGAGAATCCAATGAGCAGTTCTTC | CASSRMIAGESNEQFF
few | - | TRBJ1-4 | TRBV7-8 | TGTGCCAGCAGCTTAACGGACTATCCCGCCGCAACTAATGGAAAACTGTTTTTT | CASSLTDYPAATNGKLFF
- | TRBD2 | TRBJ2-3 | TRBV25-1 | TGTGCCAGCAGTCGTGCTAGCGGGGGCACAGATACGCAGTATTTT | CASSRASGGTDTQYF
many | TRBD1 | TRBJ1-2 | TRBV30 | TGTGCCTGGACTTCTTCGACAGGGCTATATGGCTACACCTTC | CAWTSSTGLYGYTF
few | - | TRBJ1-3 | TRBV15 | TGTGCCACCAGCAGAGATCCCCTAGGAAACACCATATATTTT | CATSRDPLGNTIYF
many | - | TRBJ2-5 | TRBV2 | TGTGCCAGCGAATTCGGACCAGGAGAGACCCAGTACTTC | CASEFGPGETQYF
- | - | TRBJ2-5 | TRBV7-8 | TGTGCCAGCAGCTTAGTTCGGGCGGGAGAGACCCAGTACTTC | CASSLVRAGETQYF
many | - | TRBJ2-7 | TRBV28 | TGTGCCAGCACCCTTCGGGGGCTAGACACCTACGAGCAGTACTTC | CASTLRGLDTYEQYF
many | - | TRBJ1-1 | TRBV6-1 | TGTGCCAGCAGTCGCCTGGGTGGGGCAACTGAAGCTTTCTTT | CASSRLGGATEAFF
few | TRBD2 | TRBJ2-1 | TRBV4-1 | TGCGCCAGCAGCCGCAGAGCGGGAGGGTACAATGAGCAGTTCTTC | CASSRRAGGYNEQFF
- | - | TRBJ2-3 | TRBV4-1 | TGCGCCAGCAGCCCCCCCGGAATGCATACGCAGTATTTT | CASSPPGMHTQYF
many | - | TRBJ2-5 | TRBV6-6 | TGTGCCAGCAGTTACTCCCGACTGGTCCAAGAGACCCAGTACTTC | CASSYSRLVQETQYF
many | TRBD2 | TRBJ2-7 | TRBV11-2 | TGTGCCAGCAGTTCTCTCCGGGACCGGGAGGACGAGCAGTACTTC | CASSSLRDREDEQYF
- | TRBD2 | TRBJ2-7 | TRBV19 | TGTGCCAGTAGTATATCGGGCGGGAGGAGCCACGAGCAGTACTTC | CASSISGGRSHEQYF
many | TRBD1 | TRBJ2-7 | TRBV5-1 | TGCGCCAGCAGCTTACAGGGGGAGGTCTACGAGCAGTACTTC | CASSLQGEVYEQYF
many | TRBD2 | TRBJ2-3 | TRBV28 | TGTGCCAACGGAGGACTAGCGGGAGGCATCGTATCCACAGATACGCAGTATTTT | CANGGLAGGIVSTDTQYF
many | TRBD1 | TRBJ2-7 | TRBV5-1 | TGCGCCAGCACCATAGACAGGGGTGGGGACGAGCAGTACTTC | CASTIDRGGDEQYF
few | - | TRBJ2-3 | TRBV4-2 | TGTGCCAGCAGCCCTGAGGGGGGATCAGATACGCAGTATTTT | CASSPEGGSDTQYF
- | TRBD1 | TRBJ1-6 | TRBV20-1 | TGCAGTGCCTGGACGACAGGGAGCTACAATTCACCCCTCCACTTT | CSAWTTGSYNSPLHF
many | - | TRBJ2-3 | TRBV5-1 | TGCGCCAGCAGCTCCCAGACAAACACAGATACGCAGTATTTT | CASSSQTNTDTQYF
many | - | TRBJ1-2 | TRBV20-1 | TGCAGTGCTAGCCGGAGGGGTACGGGAGGCTACACCTTC | CSASRRGTGGYTF
many | - | TRBJ2-2 | TRBV7-8 | TGTGCCAGCAGCCCACAGTGGATGAACACCGGGGAGCTGTTTTTT | CASSPQWMNTGELFF
few | - | TRBJ1-4 | TRBV28 | TGTGCCAGCAGTTTGAGTTATGTGGAAAAACTGTTTTTT | CASSLSYVEKLFF
many | - | TRBJ1-5 | TRBV20-1 | TGCAGTGGACAACAGGGCAATCAGCCCCAGCATTTT | CSGQQGNQPQHF
- | - | TRBJ1-1 | TRBV12-3/TRBV12-4 | TGTGCCAGCACCAAAGCTATGAACACTGAAGCTTTCTTT | CASTKAMNTEAFF
many | TRBD1 | TRBJ2-7 | TRBV3-1 | TGTGCCAGCAGCCTTGGTCCGGGACAGGCTTCCTACGAGCAGTACTTC | CASSLGPGQASYEQYF
many | TRBD2 | TRBJ2-5 | TRBV6-5 | TGTGCCAGCAGTTACTCGGGTCAGGGAGGGGAGACCCAGTACTTC | CASSYSGQGGETQYF
many | - | TRBJ2-1 | TRBV2 | TGTGCCAGCGCAGCCCGACAGGGAGGTCGCAATGAGCAGTTCTTC | CASAARQGGRNEQFF
many | TRBD2 | TRBJ2-1 | TRBV15 | TGTGCCACCAGCGGCCAAAGGGGGACTAGACTGTTCAATGAGCAGTTCTTC | CATSGQRGTRLFNEQFF
many | TRBD2 | TRBJ2-1 | TRBV10-3 | TGTGCCATCAGTACTCGGACGGGAGGGGGACTTAGGGACAATGAGCAGTTCTTC | CAISTRTGGGLRDNEQFF
many | - | TRBJ1-2 | TRBV28 | TGTGCCAGCAGTTTATTACAGTATGGCTACACCTTC | CASSLLQYGYTF
many | - | TRBJ2-7 | TRBV20-1 | TGCAGTGCTAGGGTGGGGTCAACCTACGAGCAGTACTTC | CSARVGSTYEQYF
many | - | TRBJ2-1 | TRBV7-9 | TGTGCCAGCAGCTTAGAGTCAGGGAATGAGCAGTTCTTC | CASSLESGNEQFF
few | TRBD1 | TRBJ1-3 | TRBV6-2/TRBV6-3 | TGTGCCAGCAGTTACAGCCAGGGGGCAGGTGGAAACACCATATATTTT | CASSYSQGAGGNTIYF
many | TRBD2 | TRBJ2-3 | TRBV28 | TGTGCCAGCAGTTTATTCCTCCCACTAGCGGGAGGGGGATCTAGCACAGATACGCAGTATTTT | CASSLFLPLAGGGSSTDTQYF
many | TRBD1 | TRBJ1-1 | TRBV7-9 | TGTGCCAGCAGCCTAGGACAGGGGGAGAACACTGAAGCTTTCTTT | CASSLGQGENTEAFF
- | - | TRBJ2-1 | TRBV19 | TGTGCCAGTAGTCACCCGGCCCCCCTCGACAATGAGCAGTTCTTC | CASSHPAPLDNEQFF
- | TRBD1 | TRBJ2-7 | TRBV29-1 | TGCAGCGTCTTTAAGGGACAGGGGACCTCCCGGACCTACGAGCAGTACTTC | CSVFKGQGTSRTYEQYF
many | - | TRBJ2-7 | TRBV5-1 | TGCGCCAGCAGCTTGGGTTGGGGAGTCATCGAGCAGTACTTC | CASSLGWGVIEQYF
many | - | TRBJ2-6 | TRBV6-1 | TGTGCCAGCAGTCGCGACTATTCTGGGGCCAACGTCCTGACTTTC | CASSRDYSGANVLTF
many | - | TRBJ2-2 | TRBV5-1 | TGCGCCAGCAGCTCAACCAGGGTGAACACCGGGGAGCTGTTTTTT | CASSSTRVNTGELFF
many | TRBD2 | TRBJ2-7 | TRBV28 | TGTGCCAGCTTAGCGGGAGACAGCTCCTACGAGCAGTACTTC | CASLAGDSSYEQYF